Listed below are T cell receptor beta chains from one sample, sequenced in a study of cytomegalovirus exposure and HLA in healthy donors. Profiled with immunoSEQ multiplex PCR; TCRdb holds only in-frame clones, not every one. The data contain 85,000 to 120,000 clones, around 71% of them seen just once; the ten biggest clones take up about 0.8%. What was sequenced was PBMCs. The origin of the receptors is a boy aged 10-17 years in good health and CMV-seronegative. CDR3s include the opening cysteine and the closing phenylalanine or tryptophan. A D gene is named only where the DNA matches it firmly. Clone size is stated in some rows and not others, as once, few, many or a class when expanded.

>TRBJ1-1|17|-|TRBV5-1|few
CASSLSNGGGPNTEAFF
TGCGCCAGCAGCTTGTCTAATGGCGGTGGCCCGAACACTGAAGCTTTCTTT
>TRBJ1-1|13|TRBD1|TRBV7-9|-
CASSLQNRGEAFF
TGTGCCAGCAGCTTACAGAACAGGGGAGAAGCTTTCTTT
>TRBJ2-2|12|-|TRBV5-1|few
CAINSGTGGLFF
TGCGCCATCAACAGCGGAACCGGGGGGCTGTTTTTT
>TRBJ1-4|15|-|TRBV9|-
CASSPDGGGGEKLFF
TGTGCCAGCAGCCCCGACGGGGGAGGAGGTGAAAAACTGTTTTTT
>TRBJ2-7|14|-|TRBV5-4|-
CASSSLGRSYEQYF
TGTGCCAGCAGCTCCCTGGGGCGTTCCTACGAGCAGTACTTC
>TRBJ2-1|14|TRBD2|TRBV15|once
CATKQGLAFNEQFF
TGTGCCACCAAACAGGGACTAGCGTTCAATGAGCAGTTCTTC
>TRBJ2-1|11|-|TRBV20-1|-
CSARDREKQFF
TGCAGTGCTAGAGATAGGGAGAAGCAGTTCTTC
>TRBJ2-7|14|-|TRBV6-6|-
CASRFYRDAYEQYF
TGTGCCAGCAGATTCTACAGGGACGCCTACGAGCAGTACTTC
>TRBJ2-7|13|-|TRBV5-6|-
CASKTVLTYEQYF
TGTGCCAGCAAGACAGTTCTAACCTACGAGCAGTACTTC
>TRBJ1-1|15|-|TRBV30|-
CAWSVMTGGSTEAFF
TGTGCCTGGAGTGTAATGACAGGCGGGAGCACTGAAGCTTTCTTT
>TRBJ2-7|13|-|TRBV30|once
CAWRGRVFHEQYF
TGTGCCTGGAGGGGGCGCGTATTCCACGAGCAGTACTTC
>TRBJ2-1|14|TRBD2|TRBV6-4|-
CASSDGGGANEQFF
TGTGCCAGCAGTGACGGCGGGGGGGCCAATGAGCAGTTCTTC
>TRBJ1-1|12|-|TRBV11-3|-
CASSLDNSLAFF
TGTGCCAGCAGCTTAGACAACAGCTTGGCTTTCTTT
>TRBJ2-3|14|TRBD2|TRBV29-1|-
CSVLAGGPTDTQYF
TGCAGCGTGTTAGCGGGGGGGCCCACAGATACGCAGTATTTT
>TRBJ1-2|14|-|TRBV19|-
CASSISGSQYGYTF
TGTGCCAGTAGTATCTCCGGGTCCCAGTACGGCTACACCTTC